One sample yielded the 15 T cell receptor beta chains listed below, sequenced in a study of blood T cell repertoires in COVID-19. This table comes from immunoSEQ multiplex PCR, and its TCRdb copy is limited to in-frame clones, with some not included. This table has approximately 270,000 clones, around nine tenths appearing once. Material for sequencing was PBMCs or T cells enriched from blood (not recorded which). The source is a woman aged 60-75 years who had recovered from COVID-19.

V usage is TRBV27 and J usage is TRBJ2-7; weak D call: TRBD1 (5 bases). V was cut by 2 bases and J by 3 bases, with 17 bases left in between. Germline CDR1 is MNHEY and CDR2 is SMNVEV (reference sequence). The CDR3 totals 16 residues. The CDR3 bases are TGTGCCAGCAGTTTAGGTCTTCGGGCAGGGATCTACGAGCAGTACTTC. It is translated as CASSLGLRAGIYEQYF.

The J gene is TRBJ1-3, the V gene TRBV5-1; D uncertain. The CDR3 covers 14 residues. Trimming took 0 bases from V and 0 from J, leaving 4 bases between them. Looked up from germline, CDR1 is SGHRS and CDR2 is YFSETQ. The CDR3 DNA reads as TGCGCCAGCAGCTTGGCTAACTCTGGAAACACCATATATTTT. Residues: CASSLANSGNTIYF.

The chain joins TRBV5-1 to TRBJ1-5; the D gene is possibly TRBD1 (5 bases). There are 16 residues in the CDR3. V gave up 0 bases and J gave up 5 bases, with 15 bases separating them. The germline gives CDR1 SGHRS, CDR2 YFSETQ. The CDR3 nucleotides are TGCGCCAGCAGCTTGGGAGCGGGGGGAAAGGATCAGCCCCAGCATTTT. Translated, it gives CASSLGAGGKDQPQHF.

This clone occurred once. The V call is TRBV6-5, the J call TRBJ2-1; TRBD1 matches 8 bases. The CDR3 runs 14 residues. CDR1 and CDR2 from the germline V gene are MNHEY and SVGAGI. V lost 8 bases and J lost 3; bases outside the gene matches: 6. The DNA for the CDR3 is TGTGCCAGCGGATGGACAGGGAGCTACAATGAGCAGTTCTTC. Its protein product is CASGWTGSYNEQFF.

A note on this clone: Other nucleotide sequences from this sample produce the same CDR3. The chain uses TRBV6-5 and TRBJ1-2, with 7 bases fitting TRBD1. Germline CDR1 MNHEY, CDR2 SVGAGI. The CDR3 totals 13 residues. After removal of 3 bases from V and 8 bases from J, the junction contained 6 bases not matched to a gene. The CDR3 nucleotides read TGTGCCAGCAGTTATTACAGGGGAGGCGGCTACACCTTC. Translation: CASSYYRGGGYTF.

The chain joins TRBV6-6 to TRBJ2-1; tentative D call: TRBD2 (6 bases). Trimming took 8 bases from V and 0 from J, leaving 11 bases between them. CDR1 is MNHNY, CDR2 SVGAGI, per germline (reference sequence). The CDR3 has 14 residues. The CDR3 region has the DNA TGTGCCAGCGACGCCGGGAGCTCCTACAATGAGCAGTTCTTC. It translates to CASDAGSSYNEQFF.

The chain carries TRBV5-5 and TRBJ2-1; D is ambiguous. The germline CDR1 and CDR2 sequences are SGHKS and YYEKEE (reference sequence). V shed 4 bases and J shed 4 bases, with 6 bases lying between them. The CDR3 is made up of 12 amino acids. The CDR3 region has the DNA TGTGCCAGCAGCGACTTATACAATGAGCAGTTCTTC. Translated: CASSDLYNEQFF.

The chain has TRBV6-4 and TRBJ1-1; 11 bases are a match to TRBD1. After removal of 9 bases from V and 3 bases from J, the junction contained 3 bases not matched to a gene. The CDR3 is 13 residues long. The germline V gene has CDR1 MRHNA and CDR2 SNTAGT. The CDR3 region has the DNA TGTGCCAGACCGGGACAGGGGGACACTGAAGCTTTCTTT. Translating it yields CARPGQGDTEAFF.

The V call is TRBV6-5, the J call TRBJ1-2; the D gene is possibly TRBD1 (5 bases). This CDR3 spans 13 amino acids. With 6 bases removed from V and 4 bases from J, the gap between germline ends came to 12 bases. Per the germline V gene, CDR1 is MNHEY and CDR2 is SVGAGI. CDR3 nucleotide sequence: TGTGCCAGCAGCCCGGACAACTTCTATGGCTACACCTTC. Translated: CASSPDNFYGYTF.

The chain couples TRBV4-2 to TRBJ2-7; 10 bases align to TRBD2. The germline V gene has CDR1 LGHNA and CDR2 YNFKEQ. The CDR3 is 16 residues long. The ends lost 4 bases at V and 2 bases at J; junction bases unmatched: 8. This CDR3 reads CASSLGVGTSAYEQYF. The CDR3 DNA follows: TGTGCCAGCAGCCTAGGGGTAGGGACTAGCGCCTACGAGCAGTACTTC.

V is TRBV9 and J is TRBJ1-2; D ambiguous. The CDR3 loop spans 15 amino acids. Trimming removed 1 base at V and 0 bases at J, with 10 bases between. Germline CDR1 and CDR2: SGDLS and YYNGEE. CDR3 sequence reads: CASSVRSGANYGYTF. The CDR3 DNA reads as TGTGCCAGCAGCGTAAGATCCGGAGCTAACTATGGCTACACCTTC.

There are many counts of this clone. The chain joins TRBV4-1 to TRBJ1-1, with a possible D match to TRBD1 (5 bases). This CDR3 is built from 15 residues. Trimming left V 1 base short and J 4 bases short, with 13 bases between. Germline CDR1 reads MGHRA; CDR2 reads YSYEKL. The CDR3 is CASSQGGRGSTEAFF. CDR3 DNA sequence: TGCGCCAGCAGCCAAGGGGGACGGGGGAGCACTGAAGCTTTCTTT.

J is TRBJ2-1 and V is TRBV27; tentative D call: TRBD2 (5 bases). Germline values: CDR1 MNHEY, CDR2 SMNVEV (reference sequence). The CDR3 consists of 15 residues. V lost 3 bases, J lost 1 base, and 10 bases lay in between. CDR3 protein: CASSLGGLSYNEQFF. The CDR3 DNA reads TGTGCCAGCAGTTTGGGCGGGTTGTCCTACAATGAGCAGTTCTTC.

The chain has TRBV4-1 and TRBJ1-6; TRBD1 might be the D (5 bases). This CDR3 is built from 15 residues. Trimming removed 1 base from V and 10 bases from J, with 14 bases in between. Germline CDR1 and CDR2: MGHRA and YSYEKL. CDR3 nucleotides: TGCGCCAGCAGCCAAGTGGGACTGGAGACCTCACCCCTCCACTTT. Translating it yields CASSQVGLETSPLHF.

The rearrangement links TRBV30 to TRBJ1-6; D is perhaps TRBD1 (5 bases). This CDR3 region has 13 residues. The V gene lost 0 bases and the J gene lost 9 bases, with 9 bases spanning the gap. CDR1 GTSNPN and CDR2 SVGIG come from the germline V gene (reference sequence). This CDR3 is CAWSVGVSSPLHF. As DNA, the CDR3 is TGTGCCTGGAGTGTAGGGGTGAGTTCACCCCTCCACTTT.